A selection of T cell receptor beta chains follows, all from one sample in a study of technical replicates of blood from several donors. Profiled with immunoSEQ multiplex PCR; TCRdb holds only in-frame clones, not every one. The sample carries around 68,000 clones, less than 98% recorded once. The sample was T cells isolated from PBMCs. These receptors all come from a human donor in good health. CDR3s leave out the opening cysteine and the closing phenylalanine or tryptophan. Fields, in order: V gene, J gene, CDR3 protein.

TRBV27	TRBJ2-7	ASSFRGSYEQY
TRBV27	TRBJ2-7	ASSSGQGAYEQY
TRBV2	TRBJ2-5	ASLSVQGGRETQY
TRBV7-3	TRBJ2-2	ASSSRGSGELF
TRBV11-3	TRBJ2-5	ASSLANQGKGTQY
TRBV9	TRBJ2-1	ASSGLSLNEQF
TRBV5-4	TRBJ2-5	ASSSEGQRETQY
TRBV10-3	TRBJ2-2	AIQANTGELF
TRBV9	TRBJ2-1	ASSVGAANEQF
TRBV2	TRBJ2-7	ASTAETYEQY